Presented here are 27 T cell receptor beta chains from one specimen sequenced in a study of blood T cell repertoires in COVID-19 (dated by TCRdb to 2018 to 2020). Preparation of the library involved the immunoSEQ multiplex PCR assay. The table was pulled from immuneACCESS by TCRdb, which kept in-frame rearrangements only. Such tables lose some clones; where checked, under half of the loss comes from unresolved V genes, and the rest has no known cause. Here the sample has 130,000 to 150,000 clones; 80% to 90% occur a single time. The ten largest account for around 9.6% of the sample. The sequencing input was peripheral blood. The source is a man in his sixties with active or convalescent COVID-19.

The V call is TRBV2, the J call TRBJ1-3; possible D gene TRBD1, 5 bases. V gave up 7 bases and J gave up 2 bases, with 12 bases separating them. This CDR3 region has 14 residues. Germline V gene data show CDR1 as SNHLY and CDR2 as FYNNEI. The CDR3 DNA sequence: TGTGCCAGCAAGGGGTGGGAAACTGGAAACACCATATATTTT. Translating gives CASKGWETGNTIYF.

The CDR3, as DNA: TGTGCCAGCAGCAAACAAGGACAGGGACACTCCTACAATGAGCAGTTCTTC. Its translation: CASSKQGQGHSYNEQFF. The V gene is TRBV7-2, the J gene TRBJ2-1; 8 nucleotides agree with TRBD1. Germline V gene lookup returns CDR1 SGHTA and CDR2 FQGNSA. J gave up 0 bases and V 5 bases, and 9 bases lay outside the gene matches. The CDR3 runs to 17 residues.

The chain carries TRBV15 and TRBJ2-3; D remains unclear. Germline lookup yields CDR1 LNHNV and CDR2 YYDKDF (reference sequence). Between the trimmed V and J ends, which lost 0 bases and 7 bases, there was a span of 11 bases. The CDR3 consists of 14 residues. Here the CDR3 DNA reads TGTGCCACCAGCAGAGATACCCAGTATTATACGCAGTATTTT. The encoded protein is CATSRDTQYYTQYF.

This chain connects TRBV19 to TRBJ1-1; D gene uncertain. The CDR3 runs 13 residues. Between the trimmed V and J ends, which lost 6 bases and 2 bases, there was a span of 10 bases. Germline CDR1 and CDR2: LNHDA and SQIVND (reference sequence). The chain's CDR3 is CASSRPGNTEAFF. The CDR3, as DNA: TGTGCCAGTAGCCGCCCTGGCAACACTGAAGCTTTCTTT.

This chain uses TRBV4-3 with TRBJ1-4; the match to TRBD1 covers 8 bases. The junction had 11 bases not matched to a gene; V was cut back by 3 bases and J by 8 bases. The CDR3 has 16 residues. Germline-derived CDR1 and CDR2 are LGHNA and YSLEER. DNA for the CDR3: TGCGCCAGCAGCCAGGTCAGGACAGGGCCCTACGAAAAACTGTTTTTT. It translates to CASSQVRTGPYEKLFF.

The chain links TRBV6-2 or TRBV6-3 to TRBJ1-1; TRBD1 agrees at 7 bases. Germline trimming cut 5 bases from V and 6 bases from J; bases unmatched to any gene: 6. Germline CDR1 and CDR2: MNHEY and SVGEGT. The CDR3 loop spans 13 amino acids. In DNA, the CDR3 is TGTGCCAGCAGTCAGACAGGGATCCCTGAAGCTTTCTTT. As protein: CASSQTGIPEAFF.

This chain links TRBV27 with TRBJ2-1, with a tentative D call TRBD1 (6 bases). This CDR3 has 15 residues. Germline V gene sequence: CDR1 MNHEY, CDR2 SMNVEV (reference sequence). V lost 6 bases and J lost 1, with 13 bases in between. CDR3 sequence reads: CASSRTVESYNEQFF. The CDR3, as DNA: TGTGCCAGCAGCAGGACAGTCGAATCCTACAATGAGCAGTTCTTC.

The V gene is TRBV5-6, the J gene TRBJ2-7, with D tentatively TRBD1 (5 bases). The germline V and J ends were trimmed by 0 bases and 4 bases, with 11 bases remaining between them. This CDR3 has 14 amino acids. Germline-derived CDR1 and CDR2 are SGHDT and YYEEEE. The CDR3 protein is CASSLVQVNYEQYF. The DNA for the CDR3 is TGTGCCAGCAGCTTGGTACAGGTCAATTACGAGCAGTACTTC.

This chain uses TRBV11-3 with TRBJ1-1; D uncertain. CDR3 length: 15 amino acids. From germline, CDR1 is SGHNT and CDR2 YENEEA. Trimming cost V 7 bases and J 2 bases, with 17 bases left between them. The CDR3 here is CASTSGERFNTEAFF. CDR3 nucleotide sequence: TGTGCCAGCACCTCCGGAGAGCGCTTTAACACTGAAGCTTTCTTT.

V and J are TRBV14 and TRBJ2-4, with D unresolved. The CDR3 covers 14 residues. CDR1 SGHDN and CDR2 FVKESK come from the germline V gene. V dropped 4 bases and J dropped 1 base, with 8 bases sitting between them. CDR3 sequence reads: CASSPRVAKNIQYF. DNA of the CDR3: TGTGCCAGCAGCCCCCGGGTGGCCAAAAACATTCAGTACTTC. Full variable domain (outside the CDR3, taken from reference TRBV14 and TRBJ2-4): EAGVTQFPSHSVIEKGQTVTLRCDPISGHDNLYWYRRVMGKEIKFLLHFVKESKQDESGMPNNRFLAERTGGTYSTLKVQPAELEDSGVYFCASSPRVAKNIQYFGAGTRLSVL.

The V and J genes are TRBV6-4 and TRBJ2-3, with 8 nucleotides matching TRBD2. Germline V gene lookup returns CDR1 MRHNA and CDR2 SNTAGT. V dropped 6 bases and J dropped 3; count of bases not matched to a gene: 11. The CDR3 extends over 16 amino acids. Written as DNA, the CDR3 is TGTGCCAGCAGCTCGGGAGGGCCAAGGGGGACAGATACGCAGTATTTT. Amino acid sequence: CASSSGGPRGTDTQYF.

The rearrangement joins TRBV28 to TRBJ2-7; TRBD2 matches at 8 bases. Germline loops: CDR1 MDHEN, CDR2 SYDVKM. The CDR3 loop spans 15 amino acids. V gave up 5 bases and J gave up 0 bases; unmatched junction bases: 6. The CDR3 is CASSVTSVSSYEQYV. CDR3 coding DNA: TGTGCCAGCAGTGTGACTAGCGTGAGCTCCTACGAGCAGTACGTC.

There are a few counts of this clone. The V call is TRBV6-2 or TRBV6-3, the J call TRBJ1-2, with TRBD1 as a possible D gene (5 bases). CDR1 and CDR2 from the germline V gene are MNHEY and SVGEGT. V dropped 5 bases and J dropped 6 bases, with 16 bases sitting between them. The CDR3 consists of 14 residues. This chain's CDR3 is CASSQPLQGHGYTF. DNA of the CDR3: TGTGCCAGCAGTCAGCCCCTTCAGGGCCATGGCTACACCTTC.

This chain joins TRBV7-9 and TRBJ2-3, with 8 bases matching TRBD2. The CDR3 spans 15 residues. V trimming: 1 base; J trimming: 0 bases; junction bases outside the gene matches: 0. Germline V gene lookup returns CDR1 SEHNR and CDR2 FQNEAQ (reference sequence). CDR3 protein: CASSLVAGSTDTQYF. The CDR3 DNA sequence: TGTGCCAGCAGCTTAGTAGCGGGGAGCACAGATACGCAGTATTTT.

The rearrangement joins TRBV9 to TRBJ2-3, with unresolved D. CDR1 and CDR2 (germline): SGDLS, YYNGEE. V was pared by 0 bases and J by 0 bases, with 5 bases between. The CDR3 sequence is 14 residues long. CDR3 residues: CASSVDWSTDTQYF. For the CDR3, the DNA is TGTGCCAGCAGCGTAGACTGGAGCACAGATACGCAGTATTTT.

This chain connects TRBV6-5 to TRBJ2-7; a possible D gene is TRBD2 (6 bases). Germline CDR1 and CDR2: MNHEY and SVGAGI. Trimming pared 0 bases from V and 3 bases from J, leaving 12 bases between. The CDR3 is 15 amino acids. The CDR3 DNA reads TGTGCCAGCAGTTACTCGATTGGGGGAGGCTACGAGCAGTACTTC. It specifies CASSYSIGGGYEQYF.

The J gene is TRBJ1-1, the V gene TRBV4-3, with TRBD1 as a possible D gene (5 bases). Between the trimmed V and J ends, which lost 2 bases and 0 bases, there was a span of 10 bases. Germline assignment: CDR1 LGHNA and CDR2 YSLEER. The CDR3 is 15 residues long. The CDR3 loop is CASSQWEGMNTEAFF. CDR3 DNA sequence: TGCGCCAGCAGCCAATGGGAGGGGATGAACACTGAAGCTTTCTTT.

The gene calls are TRBV18 and TRBJ1-4; D gene uncertain. The CDR3 sequence is 14 residues long. Germline V lookup: CDR1 KGHSH, CDR2 LQKENI. The ends were cut back, 2 bases at V and 6 bases at J, with 10 bases in the middle. CDR3 loop: CASSPSLNHEKLFF. For the CDR3, the DNA is TGTGCCAGCTCACCATCCCTAAACCATGAAAAACTGTTTTTT.

This clone was observed a handful of times. The V and J genes are TRBV3-1 (or the pseudogene TRBV3-2) and TRBJ2-2; TRBD2 agrees at 8 bases. V lost 3 bases and J lost 1; bases outside the gene matches: 4. This CDR3 has 16 residues. Germline values: CDR1 LGHDT, CDR2 YNNKEL (reference sequence). The DNA of the CDR3 is TGTGCCAGCAGCCATCCCCGGGGGGGGAACACCGGGGAGCTGTTTTTT. As protein: CASSHPRGGNTGELFF.

The V call is TRBV2, the J call TRBJ1-2, with TRBD1 matching over 7 bases. The germline V gene has CDR1 SNHLY and CDR2 FYNNEI. The CDR3 length is 14 residues. V shed 3 bases and J 4 bases; nucleotides not matched to a gene: 5. The CDR3 DNA is TGTGCCAGCAGTGATGGCAGGGGGATCTATGGCTACACCTTC. Amino acids: CASSDGRGIYGYTF.

In regard to this clone: This sample also contains other DNA sequences that code for the same CDR3. The chain combines TRBV7-2 with TRBJ2-5, with 11 bases identical to TRBD2. The germline V gene has CDR1 SGHTA and CDR2 FQGNSA. V lost 3 bases to trimming and J lost 5 bases; unmatched junction nucleotides: 2. The CDR3 totals 14 residues. The CDR3 bases are TGTGCCAGCAGCTTTTCTAGCGGGGGGGAGACCCAGTACTTC. It translates to CASSFSSGGETQYF.

The chain uses TRBV6-1 and TRBJ1-5, with 7 nucleotides matching TRBD1. CDR1 is MNHNS, CDR2 SASEGT, per germline. V trimming: 4 bases; J trimming: 2 bases; junction bases outside the gene matches: 11. This CDR3 region has 17 residues. CDR3 bases: TGTGCCAGCAGTGGGGCAGGGGGTATTCTCGGCAATCAGCCCCAGCATTTT. Translating gives CASSGAGGILGNQPQHF.

V usage is TRBV27 and J usage is TRBJ1-6; 8 bases line up with TRBD1. The CDR3 length is 17 residues. With 4 bases clipped from V and 11 bases from J, the junction kept 16 bases outside the gene matches. Germline-derived CDR1 and CDR2 are MNHEY and SMNVEV (reference sequence). CDR3 region: CASSSQQIRTGRPPLHF. The CDR3 DNA reads TGTGCCAGCAGTTCGCAACAGATACGGACAGGGAGGCCACCCCTCCACTTT.

The gene calls are TRBV27 and TRBJ1-4; D gene uncertain. Germline V gene lookup returns CDR1 MNHEY and CDR2 SMNVEV (reference sequence). The CDR3 totals 14 residues. Trimming took 8 bases from V and 8 from J, leaving 18 bases between them. DNA of the CDR3: TGTGCCAGCCACATGAATTGGACTTCCGAAAAACTGTTTTTT. As protein: CASHMNWTSEKLFF.

The chain couples TRBV11-3 to TRBJ2-5; D may be TRBD1 (5 bases). Germline V gene sequence: CDR1 SGHNT, CDR2 YENEEA. Trimming pared 1 base from V and 2 bases from J, leaving 17 bases between. The CDR3 runs 17 residues. For the CDR3, the DNA is TGTGCCAGCAGCTTAGGATCGGCAGTTGGGGCACAAGAGACCCAGTACTTC. It codes for CASSLGSAVGAQETQYF. The complete variable domain, with remaining parts taken from reference TRBV11-3 and TRBJ2-5, reads EAGVVQSPRYKIIEKKQPVAFWCNPISGHNTLYWYLQNLGQGPELLIRYENEEAVDDSQLPKDRFSAERLKGVDSTLKIQPAELGDSAVYLCASSLGSAVGAQETQYFGPGTRLLVL.

The rearrangement uses TRBV28 and TRBJ2-3; possible D gene TRBD1, 5 bases. The CDR3 length is 13 residues. From germline, CDR1 is MDHEN and CDR2 SYDVKM. V lost 7 bases and J lost 2, with 10 bases in between. Written as DNA, the CDR3 is TGTGCCAGCATATCAGGGAACACAGATACGCAGTATTTT. This encodes CASISGNTDTQYF.

The chain uses TRBV14 and TRBJ2-1; perhaps TRBD2 as D (6 bases). V dropped 4 bases and J dropped 1 base, with 11 bases sitting between them. The CDR3 sequence is 15 residues long. Germline loops: CDR1 SGHDN, CDR2 FVKESK. The CDR3 DNA is TGTGCCAGCAGCCCGATGGGGGGATCCTACAATGAGCAGTTCTTC. This encodes CASSPMGGSYNEQFF. Looking up the rest from reference TRBV14 and TRBJ2-1 gives the full variable domain: EAGVTQFPSHSVIEKGQTVTLRCDPISGHDNLYWYRRVMGKEIKFLLHFVKESKQDESGMPNNRFLAERTGGTYSTLKVQPAELEDSGVYFCASSPMGGSYNEQFFGPGTRLTVL.